Listed below are T cell receptor beta chains from one sample, sequenced in a study of T cell changes during pregnancy in multiple sclerosis. The protocol was immunoSEQ multiplex PCR, while the TCRdb copy is restricted to in-frame clones and leaves out a portion. Counted here are 60,000 to 70,000 clones, about nine tenths occurring once; the ten biggest clones make up approximately 1.5%. The specimen was peripheral blood, collected after pregnancy. These receptors came from a female donor in good health, enrolled as a control in a pregnancy study. Both conserved end residues are part of each CDR3.

J: TRBJ1-3; V: TRBV9; CDR3: CASSLAGNTIYF
J: TRBJ2-2; V: TRBV4-1; CDR3: CASSQYRTGELFF
J: TRBJ2-2; V: TRBV19; CDR3: CASSIGQVVNTGELFF
J: TRBJ1-5; V: TRBV2; CDR3: CASSSRDQPQHF
J: TRBJ1-1; V: TRBV7-9; CDR3: CASSLDRVLMNTEAFF
J: TRBJ1-2; V: TRBV15; CDR3: CATSTSLEGLSGYTF
J: TRBJ2-5; V: TRBV7-9; CDR3: CASTSGRGPETQYF
J: TRBJ1-1; V: TRBV9; CDR3: CASSARPGTGHEAFF
J: TRBJ1-1; V: TRBV11-2; CDR3: CASSFGQTTNTEAFF
J: TRBJ2-1; V: TRBV27; CDR3: CASSFYGDIVNEQFF
J: TRBJ1-3; V: TRBV7-2; CDR3: CASSLVSGTAGNTIYF
J: TRBJ2-2; V: TRBV2; CDR3: CASSWQGSTGELFF
J: TRBJ1-1; V: TRBV2; CDR3: CASSPTGDTEAFF
J: TRBJ1-1; V: TRBV7-6; CDR3: CASSLTRSNTEAFF
J: TRBJ2-1; V: TRBV19; CDR3: CASSILGGGNEQFF
J: TRBJ1-2; V: TRBV11-3; CDR3: CASSADRLNGYTF
J: TRBJ2-5; V: TRBV5-4; CDR3: CASSWGLAGEGETQYF
J: TRBJ1-2; V: TRBV7-9; CDR3: CASSLALAGTHYGHRF
J: TRBJ1-2; V: TRBV11-2; CDR3: CASSSIRRYTGEFGYTF
J: TRBJ2-7; V: TRBV27; CDR3: CASSSIRSSGEQYF
J: TRBJ2-1; V: TRBV10-3; CDR3: CAISAGTRGGREQFF
J: TRBJ1-1; V: TRBV5-5; CDR3: CASSARQLGNTEAFF
J: TRBJ1-5; V: TRBV5-4; CDR3: CASSLGPEEPQHF
J: TRBJ2-2; V: TRBV5-5; CDR3: CASSLQGGVSAGELFF
J: TRBJ1-5; V: TRBV10-3; CDR3: CAISENRGTAQPQHF
J: TRBJ2-5; V: TRBV19; CDR3: CASSSSGGVQETQYF
J: TRBJ2-7; V: TRBV6-6; CDR3: CASSSGGAGLEQYF
J: TRBJ2-5; V: TRBV4-2; CDR3: CASSQDPEGGGGHQYF
J: TRBJ1-1; V: TRBV11-3; CDR3: CASSLMGRNTEAFF
J: TRBJ2-1; V: TRBV5-1; CDR3: CASSSSGTGYNEQFF
J: TRBJ2-2; V: TRBV6-5; CDR3: CASRDRGSYTGELFF
J: TRBJ1-2; V: TRBV6-4; CDR3: CASSESYPGRSGAFGYGYTF
J: TRBJ1-2; V: TRBV6-6; CDR3: CASSTGANYGYTF
J: TRBJ2-7; V: TRBV5-1; CDR3: CASSLDTAYYEQYF
J: TRBJ2-7; V: TRBV11-3; CDR3: CASSLAGAGAEQYF
J: TRBJ1-5; V: TRBV27; CDR3: CASSLRGNQPQHF
J: TRBJ2-5; V: TRBV18; CDR3: CASSSGGLETQYF
J: TRBJ2-7; V: TRBV7-9; CDR3: CASSSGLAGRGEQYF
J: TRBJ2-2; V: TRBV4-3; CDR3: CASSLRTGGTGELFF
J: TRBJ1-2; V: TRBV30; CDR3: CAWSDYGDYGYTF
J: TRBJ2-2; V: TRBV19; CDR3: CASSILFGELFF
J: TRBJ1-2; V: TRBV19; CDR3: CASSGRDISGYTF
J: TRBJ2-2; V: TRBV9; CDR3: CASSVGQGNTGELFF
J: TRBJ1-4; V: TRBV4-2; CDR3: CASSPSVELFF
J: TRBJ1-2; V: TRBV7-8; CDR3: CASSSQSNYGYTF